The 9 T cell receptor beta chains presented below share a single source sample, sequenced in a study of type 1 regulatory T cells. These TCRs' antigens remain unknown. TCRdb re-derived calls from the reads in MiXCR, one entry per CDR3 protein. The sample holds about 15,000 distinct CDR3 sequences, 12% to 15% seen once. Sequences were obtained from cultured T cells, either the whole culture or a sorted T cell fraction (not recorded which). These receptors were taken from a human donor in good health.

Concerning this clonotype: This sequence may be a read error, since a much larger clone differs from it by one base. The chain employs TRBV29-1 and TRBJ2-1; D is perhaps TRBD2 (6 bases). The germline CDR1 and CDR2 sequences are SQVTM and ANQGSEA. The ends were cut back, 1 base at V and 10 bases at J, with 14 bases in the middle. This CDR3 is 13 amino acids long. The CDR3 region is CSVEGGASVEQFF. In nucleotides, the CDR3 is TGCAGCGTTGAAGGGGGCGCTAGCGTAGAGCAGTTCTTC.

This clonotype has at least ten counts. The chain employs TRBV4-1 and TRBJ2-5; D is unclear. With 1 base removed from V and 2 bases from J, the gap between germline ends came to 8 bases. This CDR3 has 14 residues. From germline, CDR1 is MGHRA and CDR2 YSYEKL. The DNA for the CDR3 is TGCGCCAGCAGCCAAGCCAGCAGGCAAGAGACCCAGTACTTC. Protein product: CASSQASRQETQYF.

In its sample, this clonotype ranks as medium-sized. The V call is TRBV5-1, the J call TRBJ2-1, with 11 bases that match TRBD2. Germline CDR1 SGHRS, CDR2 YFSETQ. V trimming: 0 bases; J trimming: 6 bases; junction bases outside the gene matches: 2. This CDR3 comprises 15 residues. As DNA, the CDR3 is TGCGCCAGCAGCTTGGCCCTAGCGGGAGGCAATGAGCAGTTCTTC. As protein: CASSLALAGGNEQFF.

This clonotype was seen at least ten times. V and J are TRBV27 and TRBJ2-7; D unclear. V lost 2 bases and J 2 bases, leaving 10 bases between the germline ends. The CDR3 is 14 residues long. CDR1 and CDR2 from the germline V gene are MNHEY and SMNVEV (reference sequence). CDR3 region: CASSLKGFTYEQYF. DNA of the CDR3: TGTGCCAGCAGTTTAAAGGGATTTACCTACGAGCAGTACTTC.

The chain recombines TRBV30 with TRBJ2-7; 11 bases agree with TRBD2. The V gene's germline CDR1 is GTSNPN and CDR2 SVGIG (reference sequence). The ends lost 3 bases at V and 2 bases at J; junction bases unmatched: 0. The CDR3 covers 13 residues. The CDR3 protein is CAWRLAGAYEQYF. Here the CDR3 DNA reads TGTGCCTGGAGACTAGCGGGGGCCTACGAGCAGTACTTC.

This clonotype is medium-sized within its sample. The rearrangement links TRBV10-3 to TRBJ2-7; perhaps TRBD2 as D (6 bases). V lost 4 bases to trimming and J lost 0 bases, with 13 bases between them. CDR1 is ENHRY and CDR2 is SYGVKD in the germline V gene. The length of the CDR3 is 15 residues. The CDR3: CAISAPAGTSYEQYF. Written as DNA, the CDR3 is TGTGCCATCAGTGCCCCCGCGGGGACCTCCTACGAGCAGTACTTC.

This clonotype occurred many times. The CDR3 loop reads CSAHLAGAPETQYF. The CDR3, as DNA: TGCAGTGCTCACCTAGCGGGAGCTCCCGAGACCCAGTACTTC. The V call is TRBV20-1, the J call TRBJ2-5; TRBD2 matches at 10 bases. The CDR3 has 14 amino acids. Germline V gene data show CDR1 as DFQATT and CDR2 as SNEGSKA (reference sequence). V was clipped by 5 bases and J by 5 bases; unmatched bases: 8.

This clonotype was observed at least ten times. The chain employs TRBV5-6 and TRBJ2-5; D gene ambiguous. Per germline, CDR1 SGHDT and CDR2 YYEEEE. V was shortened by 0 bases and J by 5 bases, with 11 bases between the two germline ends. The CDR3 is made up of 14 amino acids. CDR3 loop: CASSLGAARETQYF. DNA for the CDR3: TGTGCCAGCAGCTTGGGGGCAGCCCGTGAGACCCAGTACTTC.

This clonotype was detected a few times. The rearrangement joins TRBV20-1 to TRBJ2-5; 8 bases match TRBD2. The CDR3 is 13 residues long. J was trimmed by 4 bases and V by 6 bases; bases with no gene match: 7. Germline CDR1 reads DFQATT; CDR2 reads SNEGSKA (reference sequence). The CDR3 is CSATKAGVETQYF. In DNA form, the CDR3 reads TGCAGTGCGACAAAAGCGGGAGTAGAGACCCAGTACTTC.